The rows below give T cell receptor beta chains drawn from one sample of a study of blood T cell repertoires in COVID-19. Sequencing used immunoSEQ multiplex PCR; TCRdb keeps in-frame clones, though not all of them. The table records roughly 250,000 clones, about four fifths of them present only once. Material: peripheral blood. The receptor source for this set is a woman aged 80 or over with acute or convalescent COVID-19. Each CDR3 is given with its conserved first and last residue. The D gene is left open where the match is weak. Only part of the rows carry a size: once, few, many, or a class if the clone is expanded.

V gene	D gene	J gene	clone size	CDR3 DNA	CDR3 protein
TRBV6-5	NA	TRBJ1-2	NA	TGTGCCAGCAGGACCCTTCAGGCAGCTAACTATGGCTACACCTTC	CASRTLQAANYGYTF
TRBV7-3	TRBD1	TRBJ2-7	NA	TGTGCCAGCAGCCTAGACTCAGGGGGTGAGCAGTACTTC	CASSLDSGGEQYF
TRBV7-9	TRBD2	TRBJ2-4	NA	TGTGCCAGCAGCTTATCTGGACTAGCAGTGTACTTC	CASSLSGLAVYF
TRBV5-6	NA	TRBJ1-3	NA	TGTGCCAGCAGCTTCCAGGGGTCTGGAAACACCATATATTTT	CASSFQGSGNTIYF
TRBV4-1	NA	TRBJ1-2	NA	TGCGCCAGCACCAGTTTAATGGCAGTTAACTATGGCTACACCTTC	CASTSLMAVNYGYTF
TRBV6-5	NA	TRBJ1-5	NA	TGTGCCAGCAGTTACTCGTTTGGGTCCGGAGAGCCCCAGCATTTT	CASSYSFGSGEPQHF
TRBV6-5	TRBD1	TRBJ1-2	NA	TGTGCCAGCAGTTACTGGGACAGGGACAACTATGGCTACACCTTC	CASSYWDRDNYGYTF
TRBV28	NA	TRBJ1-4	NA	TGTGCCAGCAGTTTAGTACAGAATAATGAAAAACTGTTTTTT	CASSLVQNNEKLFF
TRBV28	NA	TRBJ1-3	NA	TGTGCCAGCAGCAACAGGGAGGGAAACACCATATATTTT	CASSNREGNTIYF
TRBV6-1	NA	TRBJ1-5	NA	TGTGCCAGCAGTGACAGGGAGGGCAATCAGCCCCAGCATTTT	CASSDREGNQPQHF
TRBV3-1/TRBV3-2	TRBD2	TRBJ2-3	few	TGTGCCAGCAGCCGAGCTAGCGGGGGGAGTAGGACAGATACGCAGTATTTT	CASSRASGGSRTDTQYF
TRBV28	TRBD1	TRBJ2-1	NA	TGTGCCAGCAGCCGACAGGGGGCTTACAATGAGCAGTTCTTC	CASSRQGAYNEQFF
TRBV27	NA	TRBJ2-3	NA	TGTGCCAGCAGTTTCGGGGGACGCACAGATACGCAGTATTTT	CASSFGGRTDTQYF
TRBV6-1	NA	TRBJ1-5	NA	TGTGCCAGCAGTGAAGTCGGGTGGGCGGGCTATCAGCCCCAGCATTTT	CASSEVGWAGYQPQHF
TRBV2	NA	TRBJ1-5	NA	TGTGCCAGCAGGGCGGCTGGGGGCAGGGTAAGCAATCAGCCCCAGCATTTT	CASRAAGGRVSNQPQHF
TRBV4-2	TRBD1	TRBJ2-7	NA	TGTGCCAGCAGCCGGGGTAGGACAGGGGCCGACGAGCAGTACTTC	CASSRGRTGADEQYF
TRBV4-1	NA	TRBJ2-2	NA	TGCGCCAGCAGCCAACGTGGACAGCGGGGAAACACCGGGGAGCTGTTTTTT	CASSQRGQRGNTGELFF
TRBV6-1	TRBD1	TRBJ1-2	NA	TGTGCCAGCAGTGAAGCGTCAGGGGGGAACTATGGCTACACCTTC	CASSEASGGNYGYTF
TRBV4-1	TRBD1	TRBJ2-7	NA	TGCGCCAGCAGCCCCTTTCCCAGGGGGCGAAGCGAGCAGTACTTC	CASSPFPRGRSEQYF
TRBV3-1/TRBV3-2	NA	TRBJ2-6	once	TGTGCCAGCAGCCTAAATACAGGGACTGGGGCCAACGTCCTGACTTTC	CASSLNTGTGANVLTF
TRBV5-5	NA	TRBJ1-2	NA	TGTGCCAGCAGCTTGACCCTACTCCGAGGCTACACCTTC	CASSLTLLRGYTF
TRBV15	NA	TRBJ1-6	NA	TGTGCCACTTCTCCTGGCGGTATGGTCGATTCACCCCTCCACTTT	CATSPGGMVDSPLHF
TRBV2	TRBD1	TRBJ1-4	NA	TGTGCCAGCAAGCGCGGGACAGCCTTTAATGAAAAACTGTTTTTT	CASKRGTAFNEKLFF